The 28 T cell receptor beta chains reported below all come from one sample, sequenced in a study of T cells expressing NK-cell markers. TCRdb reprocessed the 5' RACE reads and keeps a single row for each CDR3 protein, giving no DNA. The sample table includes about 260,000 distinct CDR3 sequences. Sequenced material: blood T cells: a sorted CD56 or NKG2C T cell subset, CD4+ or CD8+ T cells, or bulk PBMC T cells (not recorded which). These receptors were obtained from a man aged 18-30 years in good health.

The CDR3 reads CASSPFGNTGELFF. This chain uses TRBV7-8 with TRBJ2-2. Germline loops: CDR1 SGHVS, CDR2 FQNEAQ. CDR3 length: 14 amino acids.

The V and J genes are TRBV7-2 and TRBJ2-4; TCRdb gives TRBD1 as the D gene, but with no DNA this cannot be confirmed. The germline V gene encodes CDR1 SGHTA and CDR2 FQGNSA. The CDR3 sequence is 16 residues long. The CDR3 sequence is CASSFWRGSAKNIQYF.

The chain is built from TRBV6-1 and TRBJ1-6; no DNA is available, so the TRBD1 call from TCRdb remains unchecked. The CDR3 totals 14 residues. Germline assignment: CDR1 MNHNS and CDR2 SASEGT. The CDR3 sequence: CASSPDRAGAPLHF.

The rearrangement uses TRBV7-8 and TRBJ2-2; no DNA is available, so the TRBD1 call from TCRdb remains unchecked. The CDR3 spans 17 residues. Germline V gene lookup returns CDR1 SGHVS and CDR2 FQNEAQ. This CDR3 is CASSNRQGARGSGELFF.

The chain joins TRBV7-2 to TRBJ2-1; the TCRdb D gene call, TRBD2, has no DNA to confirm it. Per germline, CDR1 SGHTA and CDR2 FQGNSA. The CDR3 has 15 residues. This CDR3 reads CASSLASGLAGEQFF.

The chain employs TRBV2 and TRBJ2-6. Germline V gives CDR1 SNHLY, CDR2 FYNNEI. The length of the CDR3 is 13 residues. The CDR3 sequence is CASPSLGANVLTF.

This rearrangement joins TRBV6-5 to TRBJ1-5; TCRdb designates TRBD1, a call that cannot be tested without DNA. This CDR3 has 15 residues. Per germline, CDR1 MNHEY and CDR2 SVGAGI. The CDR3 sequence: CASSYGGASNQPQHF.

The rearrangement joins TRBV7-2 to TRBJ2-6; TCRdb gives TRBD1 as the D gene, but with no DNA this cannot be confirmed. Looked up from germline, CDR1 is SGHTA and CDR2 is FQGNSA. The length of the CDR3 is 14 residues. CDR3 amino acids: CASSLGGTANVLTF.

The chain employs TRBV29-1 and TRBJ2-2; TCRdb gives TRBD1 as the D gene, but with no DNA this cannot be confirmed. This CDR3 is built from 14 residues. The germline gives CDR1 SQVTM, CDR2 ANQGSEA. The CDR3 protein is CSVDDRGRFGELFF.

The J gene is TRBJ2-3, the V gene TRBV21-1; TCRdb gives TRBD2 as the D gene, but with no DNA this cannot be confirmed. TRBV21-1 is a listed pseudogene. This CDR3 comprises 18 residues. Here the CDR3 reads CASRRGTSGSSSTDTQYF.

This chain uses TRBV4-3 with TRBJ2-6; TCRdb returns TRBD1, unconfirmable since there is no DNA. CDR1 and CDR2 (germline): LGHNA, YSLEER. CDR3 length: 16 residues. The CDR3 spells CASSLGGASAANVLTF.

The chain couples TRBV11-2 to TRBJ1-1. The germline V gene has CDR1 SGHAT and CDR2 FQNNGV. The CDR3 covers 13 residues. The CDR3 is CFSSGTANTEAFF.

This chain joins TRBV10-3 and TRBJ1-6; TCRdb proposes TRBD1, but this gene call is untestable without DNA. The CDR3 sequence is 16 residues long. Germline CDR1 and CDR2: ENHRY and SYGVKD. The CDR3: CAISESAGTGISPLHF.

This chain connects TRBV20-1 to TRBJ1-4; TCRdb lists TRBD1, though no DNA is available to test this call. This CDR3 is built from 12 residues. CDR1 DFQATT and CDR2 SNEGSKA come from the germline V gene (reference sequence). CDR3 protein: CSAITAPGKLFF.

The CDR3 loop reads CASSSIGLEQFF. V gene TRBV11-2 combines with J gene TRBJ2-1. CDR1 is SGHAT and CDR2 is FQNNGV in the germline V gene. The CDR3 extends over 12 amino acids.

V is TRBV3-1 and J is TRBJ2-5; TCRdb proposes TRBD2, but this gene call is untestable without DNA. Looked up from germline, CDR1 is LGHDT and CDR2 is YNNKEL (reference sequence). The CDR3 length is 16 residues. CDR3 amino acids: CASSQDGGRARETQYF.

The chain has TRBV6-1 and TRBJ2-3; TCRdb designates TRBD2, a call that cannot be tested without DNA. The CDR3 totals 16 residues. Germline V gene lookup returns CDR1 MNHNS and CDR2 SASEGT. The CDR3 sequence: CASSPLAGPTTDTQYF.

V and J are TRBV7-9 and TRBJ2-2; without DNA, the TCRdb call of TRBD2 cannot be checked. The germline CDR1 and CDR2 sequences are SEHNR and FQNEAQ (reference sequence). The CDR3 has 17 residues. The chain's CDR3 is CASSLGLAASNTGELFF.

V gene TRBV3-1 combines with J gene TRBJ2-5; TCRdb outputs TRBD2, but without DNA this stays unchecked. Germline assignment: CDR1 LGHDT and CDR2 YNNKEL (reference sequence). The CDR3 contains 16 residues. This CDR3 reads CASRDWNLSGWKTQYF.

The chain links TRBV10-3 to TRBJ2-2; as DNA is missing, the TRBD1 call by TCRdb cannot be tested. This CDR3 is built from 15 residues. Germline lookup yields CDR1 ENHRY and CDR2 SYGVKD. The CDR3 region is CAISQEQGNTGELFF.

The rearrangement joins TRBV11-3 to TRBJ2-7; no DNA is available, so the TRBD1 call from TCRdb remains unchecked. In germline, CDR1 is SGHNT, CDR2 YENEEA. The CDR3 loop spans 13 amino acids. The CDR3 here is CASSQGVAYEQYF. The complete variable domain, with remaining parts taken from reference TRBV11-3 and TRBJ2-7, reads EAGVVQSPRYKIIEKKQPVAFWCNPISGHNTLYWYLQNLGQGPELLIRYENEEAVDDSQLPKDRFSAERLKGVDSTLKIQPAELGDSAVYLCASSQGVAYEQYFGPGTRLTVT.

This rearrangement joins TRBV12-3 or TRBV12-4 to TRBJ2-3; TCRdb outputs TRBD1, but without DNA this stays unchecked. CDR3 size: 14 residues. The CDR3 is CASSQIQGADTQYF.

The V gene is TRBV12-3 or TRBV12-4, the J gene TRBJ2-7; TCRdb designates TRBD1, a call that cannot be tested without DNA. The CDR3 runs to 12 residues. This chain's CDR3 is CASGSSSYEQYF.

The rearrangement links TRBV19 to TRBJ2-2. Germline assignment: CDR1 LNHDA and CDR2 SQIVND (reference sequence). The CDR3 is made up of 14 amino acids. The CDR3 is CASTPSILPGELFF.

The V gene is TRBV9, the J gene TRBJ2-5; TCRdb returns TRBD2, unconfirmable since there is no DNA. The length of the CDR3 is 16 residues. Germline V gene data show CDR1 as SGDLS and CDR2 as YYNGEE. The CDR3 loop reads CASSAVAGGPSETQYF.

The chain is built from TRBV7-9 and TRBJ2-1; TCRdb's D call, TRBD2, is unchecked because there is no DNA. Germline CDR1 and CDR2: SEHNR and FQNEAQ (reference sequence). The CDR3 extends over 15 amino acids. CDR3: CASIPPTRPLGEQFF.

Here the CDR3 reads CASRKDGMNTEAFF. The chain combines TRBV5-1 with TRBJ1-1. Germline lookup yields CDR1 SGHRS and CDR2 YFSETQ. The CDR3 is 14 residues long.

The J gene is TRBJ2-3, the V gene TRBV10-2; TCRdb picks TRBD2, but there is no DNA to check that call. From germline, CDR1 is WSHSY and CDR2 SAAADI. CDR3 size: 14 residues. CDR3 sequence: CATRLASSTDTQYF.